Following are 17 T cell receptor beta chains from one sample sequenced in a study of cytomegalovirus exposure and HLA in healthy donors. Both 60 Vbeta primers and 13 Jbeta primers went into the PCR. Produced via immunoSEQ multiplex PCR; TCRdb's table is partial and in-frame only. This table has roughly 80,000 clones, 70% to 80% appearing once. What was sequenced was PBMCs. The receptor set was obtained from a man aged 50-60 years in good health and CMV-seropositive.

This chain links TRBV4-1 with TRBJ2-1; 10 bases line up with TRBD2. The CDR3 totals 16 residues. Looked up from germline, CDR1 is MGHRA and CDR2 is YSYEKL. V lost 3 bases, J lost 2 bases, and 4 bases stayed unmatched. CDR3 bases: TGCGCCAGCAGCCACCCTAGCGGGAGCGCCTACAATGAGCAGTTCTTC. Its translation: CASSHPSGSAYNEQFF.

The CDR3 nucleotides are TGTGCCAGCAGCTTTGGGCAGGGCACTGAAGCTTTCTTT. It is translated as CASSFGQGTEAFF. This chain uses TRBV7-2 with TRBJ1-1, with D perhaps TRBD1 (5 bases). The length of the CDR3 is 13 residues. Germline values: CDR1 SGHTA, CDR2 FQGNSA. V gave up 3 bases and J gave up 4 bases, with 9 bases separating them.

The CDR3 DNA follows: TGTGCCTGGAGCACTAGTTTTATGCTAGCGGGAACCTACGAGCAGTACTTC. The encoded protein is CAWSTSFMLAGTYEQYF. The V gene is TRBV30, the J gene TRBJ2-7; TRBD2 matches 9 bases. The ends lost 3 bases at V and 2 bases at J; junction bases unmatched: 14. The CDR3 sequence is 17 residues long. CDR1 GTSNPN and CDR2 SVGIG come from the germline V gene (reference sequence).

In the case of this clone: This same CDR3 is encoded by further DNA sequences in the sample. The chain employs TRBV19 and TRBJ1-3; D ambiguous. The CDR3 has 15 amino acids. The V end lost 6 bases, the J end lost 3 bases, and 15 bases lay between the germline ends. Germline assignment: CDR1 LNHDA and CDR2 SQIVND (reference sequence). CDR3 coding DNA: TGTGCCAGTAGCCGCTCCCTAGGAAGTGGAAACACCATATATTTT. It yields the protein CASSRSLGSGNTIYF.

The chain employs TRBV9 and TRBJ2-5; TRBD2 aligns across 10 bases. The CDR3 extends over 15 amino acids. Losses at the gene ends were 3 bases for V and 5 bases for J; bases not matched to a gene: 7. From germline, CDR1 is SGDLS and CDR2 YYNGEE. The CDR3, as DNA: TGTGCCAGCAGCGCCCTCTCGACTAGCGGGGAGACCCAGTACTTC. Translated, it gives CASSALSTSGETQYF.

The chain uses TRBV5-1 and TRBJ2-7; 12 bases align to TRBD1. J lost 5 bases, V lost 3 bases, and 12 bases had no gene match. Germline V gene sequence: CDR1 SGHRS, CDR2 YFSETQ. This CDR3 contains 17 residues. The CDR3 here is CASSSLISGTGGHEQYF. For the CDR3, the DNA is TGCGCCAGCAGCTCACTAATTTCCGGGACAGGGGGCCACGAGCAGTACTTC. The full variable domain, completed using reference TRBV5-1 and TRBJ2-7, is KAGVTQTPRYLIKTRGQQVTLSCSPISGHRSVSWYQQTPGQGLQFLFEYFSETQRNKGNFPGRFSGRQFSNSRSEMNVSTLELGDSALYLCASSSLISGTGGHEQYFGPGTRLTVT.

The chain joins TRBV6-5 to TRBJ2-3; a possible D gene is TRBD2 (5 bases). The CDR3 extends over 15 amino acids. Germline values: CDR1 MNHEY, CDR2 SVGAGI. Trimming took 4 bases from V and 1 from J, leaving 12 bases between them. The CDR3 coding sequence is TGTGCCAGCAGTTCTGTGCCCGGGGGCACAGATACGCAGTATTTT. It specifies CASSSVPGGTDTQYF.

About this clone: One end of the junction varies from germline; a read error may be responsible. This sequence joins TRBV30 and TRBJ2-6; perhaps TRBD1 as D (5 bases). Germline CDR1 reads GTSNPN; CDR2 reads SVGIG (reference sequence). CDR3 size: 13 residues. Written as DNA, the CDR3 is TGTGCCTGGAGTGTTCTTGGGGCCAACGGCCTGACTTTC. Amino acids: CAWSVLGANGLTF.

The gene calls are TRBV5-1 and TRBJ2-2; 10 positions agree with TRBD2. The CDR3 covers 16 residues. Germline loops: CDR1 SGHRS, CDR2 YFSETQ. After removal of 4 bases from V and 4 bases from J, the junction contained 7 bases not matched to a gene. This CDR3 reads CASSLGTSAATGELFF. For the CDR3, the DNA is TGCGCCAGCAGCCTCGGGACTAGCGCGGCCACCGGGGAGCTGTTTTTT.

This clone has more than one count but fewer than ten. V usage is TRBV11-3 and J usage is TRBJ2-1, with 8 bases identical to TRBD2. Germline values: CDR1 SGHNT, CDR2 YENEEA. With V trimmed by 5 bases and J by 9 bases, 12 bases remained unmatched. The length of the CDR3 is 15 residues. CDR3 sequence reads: CASSPHEAGDGEQFF. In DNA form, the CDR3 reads TGTGCCAGCAGCCCCCACGAAGCGGGAGATGGTGAGCAGTTCTTC.

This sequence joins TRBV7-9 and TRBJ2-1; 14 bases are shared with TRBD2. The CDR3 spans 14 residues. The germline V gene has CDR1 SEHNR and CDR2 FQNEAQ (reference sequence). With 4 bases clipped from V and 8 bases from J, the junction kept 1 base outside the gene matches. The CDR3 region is CASSSGLAGDEQFF. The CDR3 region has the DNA TGTGCCAGCAGCTCGGGACTAGCGGGAGATGAGCAGTTCTTC.

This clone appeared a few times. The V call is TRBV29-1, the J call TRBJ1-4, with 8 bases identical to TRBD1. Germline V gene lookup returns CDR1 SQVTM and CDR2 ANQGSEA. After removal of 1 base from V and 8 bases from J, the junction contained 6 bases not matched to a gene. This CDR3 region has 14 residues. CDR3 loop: CSVEGGAGGEKLFF. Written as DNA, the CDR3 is TGCAGCGTTGAAGGGGGGGCAGGGGGCGAAAAACTGTTTTTT.

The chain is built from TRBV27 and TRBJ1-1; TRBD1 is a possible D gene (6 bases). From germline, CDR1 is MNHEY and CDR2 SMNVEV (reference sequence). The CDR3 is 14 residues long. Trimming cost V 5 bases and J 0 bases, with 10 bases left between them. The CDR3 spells CASSHTGMNTEAFF. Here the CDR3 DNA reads TGTGCCAGCAGTCACACAGGGATGAACACTGAAGCTTTCTTT.

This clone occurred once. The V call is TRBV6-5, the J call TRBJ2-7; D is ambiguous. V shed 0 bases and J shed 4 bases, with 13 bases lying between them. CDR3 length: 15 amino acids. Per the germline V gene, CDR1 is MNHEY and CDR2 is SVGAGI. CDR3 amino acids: CASSYSVGFSYEQYF. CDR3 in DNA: TGTGCCAGCAGTTACTCGGTCGGGTTCAGTTACGAGCAGTACTTC.

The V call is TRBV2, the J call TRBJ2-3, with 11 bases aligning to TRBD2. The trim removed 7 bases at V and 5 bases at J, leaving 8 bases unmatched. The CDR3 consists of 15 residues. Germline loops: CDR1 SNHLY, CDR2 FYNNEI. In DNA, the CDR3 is TGTGCCAGCACTAAACTAGCGGGAGAGGGAGATACGCAGTATTTT. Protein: CASTKLAGEGDTQYF.

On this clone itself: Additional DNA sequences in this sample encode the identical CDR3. For the CDR3, the DNA is TGCAGCGTCGAGTTTGGACACCGTAACGAGCAGTACTTC. It translates to CSVEFGHRNEQYF. The rearrangement joins TRBV29-1 to TRBJ2-7, with a possible D match to TRBD1 (5 bases). The germline V gene encodes CDR1 SQVTM and CDR2 ANQGSEA. The CDR3 consists of 13 residues. V lost 6 bases, J lost 5 bases, and 17 bases lay in between.

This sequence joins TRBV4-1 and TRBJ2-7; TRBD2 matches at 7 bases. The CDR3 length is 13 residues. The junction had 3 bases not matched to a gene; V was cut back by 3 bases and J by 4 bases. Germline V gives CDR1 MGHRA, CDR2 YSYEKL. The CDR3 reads CASSHPGGYEQYF. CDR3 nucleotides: TGCGCCAGCAGCCATCCCGGGGGGTACGAGCAGTACTTC.